This TCR beta chain was sequenced for a study of human T cells and chemical hapten exposure. Trimming stripped 3 bases from V and 8 bases from J, with 10 bases between. The CDR3 runs 12 residues. Unfractionated whole blood was the source of the extracted total RNA. It was the library that attached unique molecular identifiers to individual cDNA molecules. Per the original data handling: Sample-level TCR yields exhibited a median of approximately 88,000, with a range of 23,224 to 690,600. TCRdb reprocessed the 5' RACE reads with MiXCR, giving one entry per CDR3 protein. These V and J calls originate from TCRdb's pipeline instead of the authors' own analysis. This table holds roughly 81,000 distinct CDR3 sequences, about 7.7% found once. Findings and caveats of the study: DPC sensitization left the count of TCRs above 1 in 1000 unchanged.

This clonotype has ten or more counts. The antigen remains unidentified. This chain links TRBV12-3 or TRBV12-4 with TRBJ1-2; tentatively, D is TRBD1 (5 bases). This TCR came from a male donor in good health. CDR3 coding DNA: TGTGCCAGCAGTTTCAGTCAGGGCGGCTACACCTTC. Encoded protein: CASSFSQGGYTF.